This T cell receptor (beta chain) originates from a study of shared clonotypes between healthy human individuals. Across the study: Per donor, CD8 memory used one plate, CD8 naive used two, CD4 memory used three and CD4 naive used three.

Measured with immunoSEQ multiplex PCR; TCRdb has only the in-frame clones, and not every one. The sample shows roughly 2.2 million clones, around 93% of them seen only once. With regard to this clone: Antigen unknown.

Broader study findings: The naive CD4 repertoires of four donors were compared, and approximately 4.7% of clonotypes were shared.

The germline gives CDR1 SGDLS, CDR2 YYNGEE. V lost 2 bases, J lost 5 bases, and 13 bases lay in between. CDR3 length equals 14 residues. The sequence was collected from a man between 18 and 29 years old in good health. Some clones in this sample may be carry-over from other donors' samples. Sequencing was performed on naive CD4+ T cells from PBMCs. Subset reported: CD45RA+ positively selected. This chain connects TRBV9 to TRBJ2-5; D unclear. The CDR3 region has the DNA TGTGCCAGCAGCGTGGGTCCCCCGCTGGAGACCCAGTACTTC. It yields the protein CASSVGPPLETQYF.